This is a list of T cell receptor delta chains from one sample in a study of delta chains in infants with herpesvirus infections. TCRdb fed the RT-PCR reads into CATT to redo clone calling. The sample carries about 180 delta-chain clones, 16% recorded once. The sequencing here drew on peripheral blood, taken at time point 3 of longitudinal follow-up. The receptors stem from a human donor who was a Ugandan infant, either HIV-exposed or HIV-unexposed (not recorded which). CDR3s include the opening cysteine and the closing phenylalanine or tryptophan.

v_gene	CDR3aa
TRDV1	CALGEATFYWGIHLTDKLIF
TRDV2	CACDTVLQLGDTRTDKLIF
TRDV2	CACDIFPKEELIF
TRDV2	CACDSTGGYSWDTRQMFF
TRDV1	CALGADSSDNWGSSDKLIF
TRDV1	CALGDSIDFTIYNDKLIF
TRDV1	CALGESGGFTDKLIF
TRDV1	CALGESGGFTPHTDKLIF
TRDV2	CACDTGGYLTAQLFF
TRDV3	CAKGVVGVSDKLIF
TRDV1	CALGDVGLPNWGIRGADKLIF
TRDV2	CACDLPLKLGDTFSDKLIF